The next 10 T cell receptor beta chains were all read from a single sample in a study of blood T cells in healthy people across ages. Then a second PCR, running roughly 7 to 11 cycles, was carried out with a sample-barcoded 5' primer and a J-beta primer mix. TCRdb re-called the 5' RACE reads with MiXCR, one entry per CDR3 protein. Of 700,000 to 850,000 distinct CDR3 sequences in the sample, 35% to 40% are singletons; the top ten hold approximately 13%. Sample: blood. The receptors come from a man between 18 and 29 years old in good health.

The chain uses TRBV12-3 or TRBV12-4 and TRBJ2-4; tentatively, D is TRBD2 (6 bases). With the DNA end fitting TRBJ2-5 better, the J assignment may be wrong. CDR3 length equals 14 residues. The DNA for the CDR3 is TGTGCCAGCAGTTTAGGCTCTAGCGCCGAGACCCAGTACTTC. Amino acid sequence: CASSLGSSAETQYF.

Only one count was recorded for this clonotype. The junction and the germline gene differ at one end; a read error may be behind it. The chain is built from TRBV4-1 and TRBJ1-2; D gene uncertain. The CDR3 length is 15 residues. Germline assignment: CDR1 MGHRA and CDR2 YSYEKL. CDR3 sequence: CASSPSLALDYGHTF. CDR3 DNA: TGCGCCAGCAGCCCTTCCCTAGCGCTTGACTATGGCCACACCTTC.

This clonotype was found a few times. The chain joins TRBV4-1 to TRBJ1-5; weak D call: TRBD1 (6 bases). CDR3 length: 16 amino acids. Germline loops: CDR1 MGHRA, CDR2 YSYEKL. V was trimmed by 2 bases and J by 2 bases, leaving 13 bases between them. This chain's CDR3 is CASSQMVQGGNQPQHF. Written as DNA, the CDR3 is TGCGCCAGCAGCCAAATGGTACAGGGTGGCAATCAGCCCCAGCATTTT.

The gene calls are TRBV9 and TRBJ2-7, with 7 bases identical to TRBD1. Germline V CDR1 and CDR2: SGDLS, YYNGEE. The CDR3 covers 13 residues. The V segment lost 4 bases and the J segment 5 bases; nucleotides outside the gene matches: 6. CDR3 residues: CASSLQGSHEQYF. The CDR3 coding sequence is TGTGCCAGCAGCTTACAGGGGTCCCACGAGCAGTACTTC.

At least ten counts were recorded for this clonotype. V usage is TRBV29-1 and J usage is TRBJ2-5; maybe TRBD2 (5 bases). CDR1 is SQVTM and CDR2 is ANQGSEA in the germline V gene. Trimming shortened V by 2 bases and J by 3 bases, and 19 bases separated the two germline ends. The CDR3 is made up of 16 amino acids. The CDR3 coding sequence is TGCAGCGTTGAATACGGCCGGGAAAACCAAAAAGAGACCCAGTACTTC. This gives the protein CSVEYGRENQKETQYF.

The rearrangement links TRBV21-1 to TRBJ1-2. TRBV21-1 is classified as a pseudogene. The CDR3 has 12 amino acids. Here the CDR3 DNA reads TGTGCCAGCCATAACGCTAACTATGGCTACACCTTC. This sequence encodes CASHNANYGYTF.

The chain employs TRBV14 and TRBJ2-1; 7 bases agree with TRBD1. The CDR3 totals 14 residues. Germline assignment: CDR1 SGHDN and CDR2 FVKESK. J gave up 9 bases and V 4 bases, and 9 bases lay outside the gene matches. The CDR3 coding sequence is TGTGCCAGCAGCCCTACTCTCAGGGACAGTGAGCAGTTCTTC. This encodes CASSPTLRDSEQFF.

The chain recombines TRBV9 with TRBJ1-2, with D tentatively TRBD1 (5 bases). The CDR3 totals 12 residues. Trimming took 1 base from V and 7 from J, leaving 8 bases between them. The germline V gene encodes CDR1 SGDLS and CDR2 YYNGEE. The CDR3 here is CASSVPGSGYTF. CDR3 DNA: TGTGCCAGCAGCGTACCAGGGAGTGGCTACACCTTC.

The table lists this clonotype with many counts. The J gene is TRBJ2-1, the V gene TRBV29-1; 14 bases line up with TRBD2. The CDR3 extends over 16 amino acids. CDR1 is SQVTM and CDR2 is ANQGSEA in the germline V gene. The trim removed 1 base at V and 4 bases at J, leaving 3 bases unmatched. The chain's CDR3 is CSVEGLAGGRYNEQFF. The CDR3, as DNA: TGCAGCGTTGAAGGACTAGCGGGGGGGCGATACAATGAGCAGTTCTTC.

This chain connects TRBV10-3 to TRBJ1-1; no clear D gene. V dropped 6 bases and J dropped 1 base, with 9 bases sitting between them. Germline V CDR1 and CDR2: ENHRY, SYGVKD. This CDR3 contains 13 residues. The CDR3, as DNA: TGTGCCATCAGGACCCCGAAGAACACTGAAGCTTTCTTT. This translates into CAIRTPKNTEAFF.